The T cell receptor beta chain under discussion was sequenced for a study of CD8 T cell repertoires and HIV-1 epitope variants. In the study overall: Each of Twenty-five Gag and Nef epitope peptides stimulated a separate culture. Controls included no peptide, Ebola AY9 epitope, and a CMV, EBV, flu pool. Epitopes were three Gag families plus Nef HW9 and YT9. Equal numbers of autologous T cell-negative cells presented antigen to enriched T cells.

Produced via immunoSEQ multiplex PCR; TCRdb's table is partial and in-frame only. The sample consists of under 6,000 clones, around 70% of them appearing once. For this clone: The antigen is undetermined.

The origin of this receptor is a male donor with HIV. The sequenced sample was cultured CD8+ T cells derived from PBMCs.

In DNA, the CDR3 is TGTGCCAGTAGGACAGGGTGGACTGAAGCTTTCTTT. Its protein is CASRTGWTEAFF. The chain recombines TRBV19 with TRBJ1-1; 7 bases match TRBD1. The CDR3 is 12 residues long. Germline V gene data show CDR1 as LNHDA and CDR2 as SQIVND (reference sequence). J was trimmed by 5 bases and V by 6 bases; bases with no gene match: 3. Together with reference TRBV19 and TRBJ1-1, the CDR3 gives the full variable domain: DGGITQSPKYLFRKEGQNVTLSCEQNLNHDAMYWYRQDPGQGLRLIYYSQIVNDFQKGDIAEGYSVSREKKESFPLTVTSAQKNPTAFYLCASRTGWTEAFFGQGTRLTVV.